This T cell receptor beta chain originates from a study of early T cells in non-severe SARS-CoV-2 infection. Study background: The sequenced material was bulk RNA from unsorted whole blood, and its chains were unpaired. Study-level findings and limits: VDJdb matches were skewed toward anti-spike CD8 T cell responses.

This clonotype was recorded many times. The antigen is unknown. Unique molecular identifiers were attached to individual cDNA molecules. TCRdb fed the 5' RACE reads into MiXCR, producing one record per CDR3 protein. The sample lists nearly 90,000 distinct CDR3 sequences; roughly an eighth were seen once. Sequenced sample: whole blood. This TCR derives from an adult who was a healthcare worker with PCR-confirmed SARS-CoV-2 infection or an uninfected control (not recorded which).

CDR3 in DNA: TGTGCCAGCAGCCCGCGACAGGGGTTGACCTACGAGCAGTACTTC. Its translation: CASSPRQGLTYEQYF. This chain joins TRBV7-9 and TRBJ2-7, with TRBD1 matching 8 bases. The CDR3 runs 15 residues. V dropped 5 bases and J dropped 2; count of bases not matched to a gene: 8. Germline assignment: CDR1 SEHNR and CDR2 FQNEAQ (reference sequence).